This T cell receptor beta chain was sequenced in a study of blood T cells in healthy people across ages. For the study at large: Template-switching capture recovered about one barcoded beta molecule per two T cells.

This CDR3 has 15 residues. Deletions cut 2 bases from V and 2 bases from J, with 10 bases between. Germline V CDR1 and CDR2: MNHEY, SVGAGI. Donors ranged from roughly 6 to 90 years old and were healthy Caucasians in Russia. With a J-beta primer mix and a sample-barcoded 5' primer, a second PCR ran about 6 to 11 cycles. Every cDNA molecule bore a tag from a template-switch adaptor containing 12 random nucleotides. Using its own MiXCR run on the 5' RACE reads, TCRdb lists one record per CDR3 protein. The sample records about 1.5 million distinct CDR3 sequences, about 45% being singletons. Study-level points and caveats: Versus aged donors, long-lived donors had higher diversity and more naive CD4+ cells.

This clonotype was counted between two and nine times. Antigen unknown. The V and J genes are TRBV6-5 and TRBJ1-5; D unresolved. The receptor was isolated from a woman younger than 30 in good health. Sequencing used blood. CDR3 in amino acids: CASSYGGKRNQPQHF. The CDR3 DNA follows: TGTGCCAGCAGTTACGGCGGGAAGCGCAATCAGCCCCAGCATTTT.